What follows is one T cell receptor (beta chain) and its context. The sample is drawn from a study of PD-1 blockade in classical Hodgkin lymphoma. Sample time point: cycle 4 day 1 (C4D1), after more than five weeks of nivolumab. Relapse was seen in all patients after autologous stem cell transplantation, and brentuximab vedotin exposure was variable. The data were produced by immunoSEQ multiplex PCR, yet TCRdb's version contains in-frame clones alone and is incomplete. The sample includes about 39,000 clones, around 80% seen only once; the top ten take more than 8%. The clonotype originates from a human donor with classical Hodgkin lymphoma. Sequencing used peripheral blood mononuclear cells (PBMCs), obtained before the fourth cycle of nivolumab.

DNA for the CDR3: TGTGCCAGCTCACCTGGGCAGCCGAGCACAGATACGCAGTATTTT. This gives the protein CASSPGQPSTDTQYF. The chain links TRBV18 to TRBJ2-3; D uncertain. The CDR3 runs to 15 residues. The V and J ends lost 3 bases and 0 bases respectively, with 10 bases between them. Germline CDR1 is KGHSH and CDR2 is LQKENI.